Below, 21 T cell receptor beta chains from the same sample are listed, as sequenced in a study. Sequencing used immunoSEQ multiplex PCR; TCRdb keeps in-frame clones, though not all of them. The sample includes 45,000 to 55,000 clones, more than 85% seen only once; the top ten take approximately 12%. Sequenced sample: PBMCs. Source of these receptors: a man aged 35-49 years with rheumatoid arthritis.

J is TRBJ2-7 and V is TRBV10-3, with 8 bases that match TRBD1. Per the germline V gene, CDR1 is ENHRY and CDR2 is SYGVKD. J gave up 5 bases and V 3 bases, and 9 bases lay outside the gene matches. This CDR3 is 15 amino acids long. The CDR3 DNA reads TGTGCCATCAGTGAAGGTAGGCAGGGGGCGGACGAGCAGTACTTC. It codes for CAISEGRQGADEQYF.

This clone was detected only once. CDR3 sequence reads: CASSQASRAGELFF. In DNA, the CDR3 is TGCGCCAGCAGCCAAGCTAGCAGGGCCGGGGAGCTGTTTTTT. V gene TRBV4-3 combines with J gene TRBJ2-2; D is possibly TRBD1 or TRBD2 (5 bases each). The CDR3 contains 14 residues. Per the germline V gene, CDR1 is LGHNA and CDR2 is YSLEER. With 1 base removed from V and 6 bases from J, the gap between germline ends came to 9 bases.

This clone was seen once. The genes are TRBV7-2 and TRBJ1-2; perhaps TRBD1 as D (6 bases). The germline gives CDR1 SGHTA, CDR2 FQGNSA. This CDR3 region has 15 residues. The V and J ends lost 5 bases and 3 bases respectively, with 16 bases between them. The CDR3 DNA is TGTGCCAGCAGCATACAAACAGGGCCAGACTATGGCTACACCTTC. Amino acids: CASSIQTGPDYGYTF. Drawing the rest from reference TRBV7-2 and TRBJ1-2, the complete variable domain is GAGVSQSPSNKVTEKGKDVELRCDPISGHTALYWYRQSLGQGLEFLIYFQGNSAPDKSGLPSDRFSAERTGGSVSTLTIQRTQQEDSAVYLCASSIQTGPDYGYTFGSGTRLTVV.

The rearrangement links TRBV5-4 to TRBJ1-4, with 9 bases matching TRBD1. Germline V gene lookup returns CDR1 SGHNT and CDR2 YYREEE (reference sequence). Losses at the gene ends were 0 bases for V and 4 bases for J; bases not matched to a gene: 4. The CDR3 is made up of 16 amino acids. The CDR3 spells CASSLAQGAGNEKLFF. The CDR3 bases are TGTGCCAGCAGCTTGGCACAGGGGGCTGGTAATGAAAAACTGTTTTTT.

V and J are TRBV19 and TRBJ1-2; 9 nucleotides line up with TRBD1. Germline-derived CDR1 and CDR2 are LNHDA and SQIVND (reference sequence). V was pared by 7 bases and J by 5 bases, with 14 bases of the junction left unmatched. This CDR3 comprises 16 residues. CDR3 loop: CASNDPGQGPGYGYTF. The DNA for the CDR3 is TGTGCCAGTAATGATCCTGGACAGGGGCCGGGGTATGGCTACACCTTC. The full variable domain, with the rest looked up from reference TRBV19 and TRBJ1-2, is DGGITQSPKYLFRKEGQNVTLSCEQNLNHDAMYWYRQDPGQGLRLIYYSQIVNDFQKGDIAEGYSVSREKKESFPLTVTSAQKNPTAFYLCASNDPGQGPGYGYTFGSGTRLTVV.

Only a few counts were recorded for this clone. This chain uses TRBV19 with TRBJ1-5, with D tentatively TRBD1 (6 bases). Germline lookup yields CDR1 LNHDA and CDR2 SQIVND (reference sequence). The CDR3 extends over 14 amino acids. In DNA, the CDR3 is TGTGTCGCCTTCGGGGGCGCAGGCAATCAGCCCCAGCATTTT. It specifies CVAFGGAGNQPQHF.

The V and J genes are TRBV7-9 and TRBJ1-6; D remains ambiguous. The length of the CDR3 is 16 residues. With 5 bases removed from V and 2 bases from J, the gap between germline ends came to 13 bases. The germline gives CDR1 SEHNR, CDR2 FQNEAQ (reference sequence). CDR3 nucleotide sequence: TGTGCCAGCAGCCAGCAAGGGATAGCCTATAATTCACCCCTCCACTTT. Its translation: CASSQQGIAYNSPLHF.

This clone was found once. This rearrangement joins TRBV9 to TRBJ1-4; unclear D gene. The CDR3 is 13 residues long. Trimming shortened V by 4 bases and J by 8 bases, and 12 bases separated the two germline ends. In germline, CDR1 is SGDLS, CDR2 YYNGEE. This chain's CDR3 is CASSPRPLEKLFF. The DNA for the CDR3 is TGTGCCAGCAGCCCAAGACCACTGGAAAAACTGTTTTTT. Using reference TRBV9 and TRBJ1-4 for the parts outside the CDR3, the full variable domain is DSGVTQTPKHLITATGQRVTLRCSPRSGDLSVYWYQQSLDQGLQFLIQYYNGEERAKGNILERFSAQQFPDLHSELNLSSLELGDSALYFCASSPRPLEKLFFGSGTQLSVL.

The sample holds a few counts of this clone. This chain links TRBV19 with TRBJ1-1; TRBD1 matches at 12 bases. Losses at the gene ends were 5 bases for V and 1 base for J; bases not matched to a gene: 8. The germline V gene encodes CDR1 LNHDA and CDR2 SQIVND (reference sequence). The CDR3 length is 17 residues. The CDR3 is CASSPRDRGLKNTEAFF. The CDR3 nucleotides read TGTGCCAGTAGTCCTCGGGACAGGGGGCTTAAGAACACTGAAGCTTTCTTT. The full variable domain, rest sourced from reference TRBV19 and TRBJ1-1, is DGGITQSPKYLFRKEGQNVTLSCEQNLNHDAMYWYRQDPGQGLRLIYYSQIVNDFQKGDIAEGYSVSREKKESFPLTVTSAQKNPTAFYLCASSPRDRGLKNTEAFFGQGTRLTVV.

V usage is TRBV7-2 and J usage is TRBJ2-5; the match to TRBD1 covers 7 bases. CDR1 SGHTA and CDR2 FQGNSA come from the germline V gene. CDR3 size: 16 residues. Trimming took 5 bases from V and 5 from J; bases not matched to a gene: 14. The CDR3 sequence is CASSPRQGLFRETQYF. The CDR3 nucleotides are TGTGCCAGCAGCCCCCGACAGGGCCTCTTCAGGGAGACCCAGTACTTC.

The chain has TRBV11-3 and TRBJ1-3; D is ambiguous. V was pared by 0 bases and J by 10 bases, with 7 bases between. The CDR3 is 12 residues long. CDR1 and CDR2 from the germline V gene are SGHNT and YENEEA. The CDR3 spells CASSLEAGTIYF. CDR3 sequence (DNA): TGTGCCAGCAGCTTAGAGGCGGGAACCATATATTTT.

The chain combines TRBV4-2 with TRBJ2-3; no definite D call. The CDR3 is 12 amino acids. Looked up from germline, CDR1 is LGHNA and CDR2 is YNFKEQ. V was cut by 3 bases and J by 2 bases, with 3 bases left in between. The CDR3 loop reads CASSQDTDTQYF. The CDR3 coding sequence is TGTGCCAGCAGCCAGGACACAGATACGCAGTATTTT.

V usage is TRBV5-1 and J usage is TRBJ1-5, with D hard to call. This CDR3 has 15 amino acids. Germline CDR1 is SGHRS and CDR2 is YFSETQ. Trimming took off 0 bases at V and 0 bases at J, with 7 bases between the two ends. Here the CDR3 DNA reads TGCGCCAGCAGCTTGGAGGGATATAGCAATCAGCCCCAGCATTTT. Translation gives CASSLEGYSNQPQHF.

This sequence joins TRBV13 and TRBJ1-2; D possibly corresponds to TRBD1 (5 bases). CDR1 is PRHDT, CDR2 FYEKMQ, per germline (reference sequence). The CDR3 runs to 17 residues. Trimming shortened V by 2 bases and J by 1 base, and 17 bases separated the two germline ends. This chain's CDR3 is CASSLQGRIGVNYGYTF. In nucleotides, the CDR3 is TGTGCCAGCAGCTTACAGGGACGGATTGGCGTTAACTATGGCTACACCTTC.

The genes are TRBV5-6 and TRBJ1-1; no definite D call. Deletions cut 2 bases from V and 0 bases from J, with 5 bases between. CDR3 length: 13 residues. Germline CDR1 is SGHDT and CDR2 is YYEEEE. The CDR3 coding sequence is TGTGCCAGCAGCTTTCAGGTGAACACTGAAGCTTTCTTT. Translated: CASSFQVNTEAFF.

The chain has TRBV4-3 and TRBJ1-1; 10 bases match TRBD1. Unmatched junction bases numbered 3, after V lost 0 bases and J lost 5 bases. The length of the CDR3 is 15 residues. Germline CDR1 and CDR2: LGHNA and YSLEER. The DNA of the CDR3 is TGCGCCAGCAGCCAAGAGAGGACAGGGGGGACTGAAGCTTTCTTT. This codes for CASSQERTGGTEAFF.

V is TRBV27 and J is TRBJ1-1; TRBD1 agrees at 7 bases. The J segment lost 7 bases and the V segment lost 5 bases, leaving 4 bases of the junction unmatched. CDR1 is MNHEY and CDR2 is SMNVEV in the germline V gene (reference sequence). The CDR3 length is 12 residues. CDR3 coding DNA: TGTGCCAGCAGTAAACAGGGGATTGAAGCTTTCTTT. Translating gives CASSKQGIEAFF.

The chain has TRBV5-1 and TRBJ2-4; TRBD2 matches 9 bases. CDR3 length equals 20 residues. The junction had 17 bases not matched to a gene; V was cut back by 0 bases and J by 4 bases. CDR1 and CDR2 (germline): SGHRS, YFSETQ. CDR3 sequence reads: CASSLDGALAGGPYKNIQYF. In nucleotides, the CDR3 is TGCGCCAGCAGCTTGGATGGGGCTCTGGCGGGGGGGCCGTATAAAAACATTCAGTACTTC.

The chain links TRBV29-1 to TRBJ1-1; possible D gene TRBD1, 5 bases. Germline V gene lookup returns CDR1 SQVTM and CDR2 ANQGSEA. V lost 6 bases to trimming and J lost 7 bases, with 12 bases between them. The CDR3 spans 11 residues. CDR3 residues: CSVAGGGEAFF. Written as DNA, the CDR3 is TGCAGCGTAGCGGGGGGAGGTGAAGCTTTCTTT. Combining the CDR3 with reference TRBV29-1 and TRBJ1-1 gives the whole variable domain SAVISQKPSRDICQRGTSLTIQCQVDSQVTMMFWYRQQPGQSLTLIATANQGSEATYESGFVIDKFPISRPNLTFSTLTVSNMSPEDSSIYLCSVAGGGEAFFGQGTRLTVV.

The CDR3 reads CASSQTRGKSNQPQHF. The CDR3, as DNA: TGTGCCAGCAGCCAAACTAGAGGGAAGAGCAATCAGCCCCAGCATTTT. The V call is TRBV3-1 (or the pseudogene TRBV3-2), the J call TRBJ1-5; D is ambiguous. The CDR3 contains 16 residues. Trimming shortened V by 2 bases and J by 1 base, and 12 bases separated the two germline ends. Germline V gene lookup returns CDR1 LGHDT and CDR2 YNNKEL (reference sequence).

The DNA of the CDR3 is TGTGCCAGCAGTTACGCGGGGAGGGACACTGAAGCTTTCTTT. It is translated as CASSYAGRDTEAFF. V is TRBV6-6 and J is TRBJ1-1; the D is unclear. The germline V gene has CDR1 MNHNY and CDR2 SVGAGI (reference sequence). This CDR3 has 14 residues. The V end lost 2 bases, the J end lost 3 bases, and 10 bases lay between the germline ends.